This TCR beta chain comes out of a study of cytomegalovirus exposure and HLA in healthy donors. Whole-study results and caveats: Some highly shared sequence variants likely arose as a pipeline artifact. Equally common other TCR beta chains were less clonally expanded than HLA-associated ones, a later analysis found.

The PCR contained 60 Vbeta and 13 Jbeta primers. Libraries were prepared by immunoSEQ multiplex PCR; TCRdb keeps only in-frame clonotypes and omits some of them. The data show about 96,000 clones, with approximately 72% seen just once and roughly 15% held by the top ten. This clone was seen a handful of times. Its target is unknown. The sample taken for sequencing was PBMCs. This receptor was taken from a woman aged 70-85 years in good health and CMV-seropositive.

CDR3 nucleotide sequence: TGTGCCACCTTGCCGGGGGGAGTGAACACTGAAGCTTTCTTT. Protein sequence: CATLPGGVNTEAFF. The chain uses TRBV10-3 and TRBJ1-1; tentative D call: TRBD1 (5 bases). The CDR3 contains 14 residues. Germline lookup yields CDR1 ENHRY and CDR2 SYGVKD. The V end was cut by 10 bases, the J end by 0 bases, with 15 bases between.